This is a list of T cell receptor beta chains from one sample in a study of blood T cell repertoires in COVID-19. Sequencing was performed with immunoSEQ multiplex PCR; in TCRdb, only in-frame clones are kept and a portion is missing. The sample gives about 360,000 clones, 86% of which show up once; about 7% is in the top ten. The specimen was peripheral blood. These receptor sequences come from a woman aged 55-69 years with COVID-19, enrolled during active disease. Both conserved end residues are part of each CDR3. Each record gives: D gene, clone size, V gene, J gene, CDR3 DNA, CDR3 protein. D genes are given only for firm matches. Part of the rows lack a size; the others show once, few, many or a class for expanded clones.

NA,NA,TRBV7-3,TRBJ1-3,TGTGCCAGCAGCCTTGGTCCGGGCTCTGGAAACACCATATATTTT,CASSLGPGSGNTIYF
NA,NA,TRBV12-2,TRBJ2-3,TGTGCAAGTCGCCTACGTAGACACACAGATACGCAGTATTTT,CASRLRRHTDTQYF
NA,NA,TRBV27,TRBJ1-3,TGTGCCAGCAGTCCGATAAGTGCGGGAAACACCATATATTTT,CASSPISAGNTIYF
NA,NA,TRBV10-3,TRBJ2-1,TGTGCCATCAGTGAATTAGGGGACAATGAGCAGTTCTTC,CAISELGDNEQFF
TRBD2,NA,TRBV2,TRBJ2-1,TGTGCCAGCAGTAGGGATGTGAGCGGGGGCTCCTACAATGAGCAGTTCTTC,CASSRDVSGGSYNEQFF
TRBD1,NA,TRBV12-5,TRBJ2-1,TGTGCTAGTGGAACCGGGACAGGGGGCTGGGATGAGCAGTTCTTC,CASGTGTGGWDEQFF
NA,NA,TRBV19,TRBJ1-2,TGTGCCAGTACCCCCCCGGCGGGCGTTGACTATGGCTACACCTTC,CASTPPAGVDYGYTF
TRBD2,NA,TRBV6-5,TRBJ2-7,TGTGCCAGCAGGAGGACTAGCGGGGTTTCTGGGCAGTACTTC,CASRRTSGVSGQYF
NA,NA,TRBV1,TRBJ1-5,TGCACCAGCAGCCAAGGAGGGACAGCGGATCAGCCCCAGCATTTT,CTSSQGGTADQPQHF
NA,NA,TRBV19,TRBJ2-3,TGTGCCAGTAGTATACAGGGAAGGGATACGCAGTATTTT,CASSIQGRDTQYF
NA,NA,TRBV18,TRBJ1-2,TGTGCCAGCTCACCACGGGTAGGAGGGGTCGAGGGCTACACCTTC,CASSPRVGGVEGYTF
TRBD1,NA,TRBV9,TRBJ2-7,TGTGCCAGCAGCGTAGGACAGGGTGTCTACGAGCAGTACTTC,CASSVGQGVYEQYF
TRBD2,NA,TRBV24-1,TRBJ2-1,TGTGCCACCAGTGATATAGCGGGGGGGGTCAATGAGCAGTTCTTC,CATSDIAGGVNEQFF
TRBD1,NA,TRBV28,TRBJ1-6,TGTGCCAGCAGTCCTCCAGGGGGCCTAGCCTATAATTCACCCCTCCACTTT,CASSPPGGLAYNSPLHF
TRBD2,NA,TRBV19,TRBJ2-3,TGTGCCAGTAGTAGTGGACTAGCGGGGGCTAGCACAGATACGCAGTATTTT,CASSSGLAGASTDTQYF
TRBD2,NA,TRBV7-2,TRBJ2-4,TGTGCCAGCAGCGCTAGCGGGGCTGTAGCCAAAAACATTCAGTACTTC,CASSASGAVAKNIQYF
TRBD1,NA,TRBV19,TRBJ1-1,TGTGCCAGTAGTATAGTAAGGGGGCGAGGCACTGAAGCTTTCTTT,CASSIVRGRGTEAFF
TRBD2,NA,TRBV9,TRBJ2-7,TGTGCCAGCAGCCCCCCCGGCGGGGGGGCCTTCTACGAGCAGTACTTC,CASSPPGGGAFYEQYF
TRBD1,NA,TRBV5-4,TRBJ1-4,TGTGCCAGCACCCGACAGGGGCTGAGGAATGAAAAACTGTTTTTT,CASTRQGLRNEKLFF
TRBD2,NA,TRBV7-2,TRBJ2-1,TGTGCCAGCAGCTCGAGCGGGGGGTACGGGAAGGAGCAGTTCTTC,CASSSSGGYGKEQFF
NA,NA,TRBV12-3/TRBV12-4,TRBJ1-2,TGTGCCAGCAGCCTGACACCTAACTATGGCTACACCTTC,CASSLTPNYGYTF
TRBD1,NA,TRBV5-1,TRBJ1-2,TGCGCCAGCAGCGACGGGACAGGGGGCGCGGGGTATGGCTACACCTTC,CASSDGTGGAGYGYTF
NA,NA,TRBV18,TRBJ2-2,TGTGCCAGCTCACCACCGGAGGGGTCGCCCGGGGAGCTGTTTTTT,CASSPPEGSPGELFF
TRBD1,NA,TRBV7-7,TRBJ2-1,TGTGCCAGCAGCCGAAGTCGGGACAGGGGGTACAATGAGCAGTTCTTC,CASSRSRDRGYNEQFF
NA,NA,TRBV10-2,TRBJ1-2,TGCGCCAGCGAACCTGCGGGGGCTAACTATGGCTACACCTTC,CASEPAGANYGYTF
NA,few,TRBV19,TRBJ2-2,TGTGCCAGTAGTGTTTCTGGGGAGCTGTTTTTT,CASSVSGELFF
NA,NA,TRBV25-1,TRBJ1-2,TGTGCCAGCAGTGAACTCGTCAGTAACTATGGCTACACCTTC,CASSELVSNYGYTF
NA,once,TRBV5-1,TRBJ2-5,TGCGCCACCGCGTTGTGGGGGGGCGTACAAGAGACCCAGTACTTC,CATALWGGVQETQYF
NA,once,TRBV10-2,TRBJ1-2,TGCGCCAGCAGTGACCCCCCGAATACAGGCCACTATGGCTACACCTTC,CASSDPPNTGHYGYTF
NA,NA,TRBV5-4,TRBJ2-7,TGTGCCAGCAGCTCAGGGGGGACTGTGGGCTCCTACGAGCAGTACTTC,CASSSGGTVGSYEQYF
NA,once,TRBV7-8,TRBJ1-5,TGTGCCAGTTCCTTAATGAGGGAGAGCAATCAGCCCCAGCATTTT,CASSLMRESNQPQHF
NA,NA,TRBV4-1,TRBJ1-3,TGCGCCAGCAGCCAAGACACTACTTCTGGAAACACCATATATTTT,CASSQDTTSGNTIYF
TRBD2,once,TRBV5-1,TRBJ2-2,TGCGCCAGCAGGACCTCTAGCGGGGGCGTCACCGGGGAGCTGTTTTTT,CASRTSSGGVTGELFF
TRBD1,NA,TRBV7-2,TRBJ1-1,TGTGCCAGCAGCCGTAAGAGGGACAGGGGAGGTAAGGGGACTGAAGCTTTCTTT,CASSRKRDRGGKGTEAFF
NA,NA,TRBV28,TRBJ1-6,TGTGCCAGCAGAAGACAGACGGATTCACCCCTCCACTTT,CASRRQTDSPLHF
NA,NA,TRBV30,TRBJ1-1,TGTGCCTGGAGTGTACTCAGGGGATATACTGAAGCTTTCTTT,CAWSVLRGYTEAFF
NA,NA,TRBV19,TRBJ2-1,TGTGCCAGTAGTGGGCGGGGTCCGGGCAATGAGCAGTTCTTC,CASSGRGPGNEQFF
TRBD2,once,TRBV4-1,TRBJ2-1,TGCGCCAGCAGCCAAGAAGCCAGCGGGGGGTTCAGCTCCTACAATGAGCAGTTCTTC,CASSQEASGGFSSYNEQFF
TRBD1,NA,TRBV15,TRBJ1-2,TGTGCCACCAGCAGAGAGACAGGGGTCGGCGTGGACGAGAGAGGCTACACCTTC,CATSRETGVGVDERGYTF
TRBD1,once,TRBV6-5,TRBJ1-6,TGTGCCAGCAGTCTTCGGACAGGGAATTCACCCCTCCACTTT,CASSLRTGNSPLHF
TRBD1,NA,TRBV6-1,TRBJ1-1,TGTGCCAGCAGTGGAAGGACAGGTGTTAGTGTCACTGAAGCTTTCTTT,CASSGRTGVSVTEAFF
TRBD1,NA,TRBV5-4,TRBJ2-7,TGTGCCAGCAGCACGGGACAGGGGGTAAACGAGCAGTACTTC,CASSTGQGVNEQYF